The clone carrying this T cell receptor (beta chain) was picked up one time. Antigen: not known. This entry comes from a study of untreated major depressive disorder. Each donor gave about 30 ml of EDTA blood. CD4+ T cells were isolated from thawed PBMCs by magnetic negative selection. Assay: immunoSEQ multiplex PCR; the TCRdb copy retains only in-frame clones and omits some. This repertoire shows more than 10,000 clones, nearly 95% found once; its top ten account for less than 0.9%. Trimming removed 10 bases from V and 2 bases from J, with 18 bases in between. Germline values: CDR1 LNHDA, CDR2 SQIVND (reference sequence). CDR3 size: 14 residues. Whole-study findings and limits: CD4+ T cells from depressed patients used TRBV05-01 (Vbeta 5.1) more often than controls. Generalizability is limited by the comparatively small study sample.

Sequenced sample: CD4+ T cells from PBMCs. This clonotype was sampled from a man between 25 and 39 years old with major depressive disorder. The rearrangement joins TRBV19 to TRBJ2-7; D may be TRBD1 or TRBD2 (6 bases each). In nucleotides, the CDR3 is TGTGCCACCTCGGAGAGGGGGGCTCCCTACGAGCAGTACTTC. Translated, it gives CATSERGAPYEQYF.